This TCR beta chain was profiled in a study of cytomegalovirus exposure and HLA in healthy donors. This clone was seen only a few times. Germline CDR1 SGHAT, CDR2 FQNNGV. Unmatched junction bases numbered 8, after V lost 5 bases and J lost 9 bases. The CDR3 length is 13 residues. The study ran its PCR with 60 Vbeta and 13 Jbeta primers. Here immunoSEQ multiplex PCR was the method, and the copy in TCRdb shows in-frame clones only, minus some. Among under 150,000 clones listed, 70% to 75% were seen once. This receptor was taken from a human donor in good health. The chain recombines TRBV11-2 with TRBJ2-5; TRBD2 matches at 8 bases. The sequencing sample was made of PBMCs. The CDR3 DNA sequence: TGTGCCAGCAGCCCAGCGGGAGTTGGGGCCCAGTACTTC. Translating gives CASSPAGVGAQYF.